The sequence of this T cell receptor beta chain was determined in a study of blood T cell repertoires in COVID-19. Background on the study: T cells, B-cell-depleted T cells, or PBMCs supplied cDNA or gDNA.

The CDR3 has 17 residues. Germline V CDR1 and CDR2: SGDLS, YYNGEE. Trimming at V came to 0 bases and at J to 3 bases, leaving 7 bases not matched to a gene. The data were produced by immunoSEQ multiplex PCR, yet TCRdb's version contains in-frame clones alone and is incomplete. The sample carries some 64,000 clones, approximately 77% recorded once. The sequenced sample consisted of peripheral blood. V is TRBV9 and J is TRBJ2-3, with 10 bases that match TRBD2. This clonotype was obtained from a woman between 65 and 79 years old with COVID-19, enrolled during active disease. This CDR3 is CASSVASGGARTDTQYF. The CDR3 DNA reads TGTGCCAGCAGCGTAGCCAGCGGGGGGGCCCGGACAGATACGCAGTATTTT.